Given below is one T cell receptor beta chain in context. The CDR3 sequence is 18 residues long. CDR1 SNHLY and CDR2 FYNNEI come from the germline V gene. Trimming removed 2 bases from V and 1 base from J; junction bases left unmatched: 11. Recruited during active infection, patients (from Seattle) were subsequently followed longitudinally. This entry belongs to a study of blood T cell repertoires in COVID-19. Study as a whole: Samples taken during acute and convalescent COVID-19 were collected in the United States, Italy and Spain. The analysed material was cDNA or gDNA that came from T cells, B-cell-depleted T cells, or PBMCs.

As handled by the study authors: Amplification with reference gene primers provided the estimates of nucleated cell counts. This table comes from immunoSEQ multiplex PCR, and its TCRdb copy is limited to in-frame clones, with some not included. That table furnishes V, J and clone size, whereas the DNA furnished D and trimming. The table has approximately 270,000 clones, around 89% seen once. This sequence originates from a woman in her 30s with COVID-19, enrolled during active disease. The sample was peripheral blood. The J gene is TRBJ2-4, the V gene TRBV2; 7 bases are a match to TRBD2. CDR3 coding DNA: TGTGCCAGCAGTGAATGGGGAGGGCGGGGTGTCGCCAAAAACATTCAGTACTTC. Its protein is CASSEWGGRGVAKNIQYF.